This TCR beta chain was profiled in a study of shared clonotypes between healthy human individuals. Losses at the gene ends were 4 bases for V and 6 bases for J; bases not matched to a gene: 2. This CDR3 has 14 amino acids. The V gene's germline CDR1 is LNHDA and CDR2 SQIVND (reference sequence). TCRdb's table, derived via immunoSEQ multiplex PCR, lists solely in-frame clones and lacks some. The sample has approximately 2,300,000 clones; 85% to 95% are singletons. This chain links TRBV19 with TRBJ2-7; 14 nucleotides align to TRBD2. Material: naive CD4+ T cells from PBMCs. Subset reported: CD45RA+ positively selected. This TCR was sampled from a man between 18 and 29 years old in good health. Some clones in this sample may be carry-over from other donors' samples. The CDR3 DNA sequence: TGTGCCAGTAGTAGGGGACTAGCGGGAGTCGAGCAGTACTTC. Its translation: CASSRGLAGVEQYF.